Here is one TCR beta chain with its context. Its antigen is still unknown. The data are from a study of T cell responses to AZD1222 COVID-19 vaccine. Findings and caveats of the study: Across the whole spike, CD4 TCRs peaked at regions 160-218 and 743-854. Unmutated variant regions are reportedly the target of nearly half of TCRs that are spike-specific.

The table came from immunoSEQ multiplex PCR; TCRdb's copy has only in-frame clones and leaves some out. The table lists approximately 99,000 clones, roughly 90% of them singletons, with roughly 8% in the top ten. The V end was cut by 8 bases, the J end by 1 base, with 15 bases between. The germline V gene has CDR1 SGHTA and CDR2 FQGNSA. The CDR3 contains 14 residues. The genes are TRBV7-2 and TRBJ2-7, with D unresolved. The sequence was collected from an adult who received the AZD1222 COVID-19 vaccine. The sequencing here drew on peripheral blood, taken 28 days after the second AZD1222 dose. In DNA, the CDR3 is TGTGCCAGCTCAAATCCCACAAGATCCTACGAGCAGTACTTC. Translation gives CASSNPTRSYEQYF.